These T cell receptor beta chains were read from a single sample in a study of blood T cells in healthy people across ages. TCRdb ran MiXCR on the 5' RACE reads and lists one entry per CDR3 protein. The sample has roughly 930,000 distinct CDR3 sequences, around 48% seen once. The sample was blood. The receptors derive from a young man in good health. The CDR3 runs from the conserved cysteine through the conserved F or W. D genes are given only for firm matches. The size entry is marked missing in some rows and otherwise reads once, few, many or a size class.

TRBV3-1	TRBJ1-6	-	-	TGTGCCAGCAGCCCTGCTGGGGCCTCCTATAATTCACCCCTCCACTTT	CASSPAGASYNSPLHF
TRBV7-9	TRBJ1-2	-	-	TGTGCCAGCAGCTTAAAGGCCAGGGTCTATGGCTACACCTTC	CASSLKARVYGYTF
TRBV11-1	TRBJ2-3	-	TRBD2	TGTGCCAGCAGCCATCTAGCGGGAGAGGCAGATACGCAGTATTTT	CASSHLAGEADTQYF
TRBV2	TRBJ2-7	many	-	TGTGCCAGCAGTGAACATGGGGCGTCCTACGAGCAGTACTTC	CASSEHGASYEQYF
TRBV5-1	TRBJ1-1	-	-	TGCGCTAGCAGCTATTCCCAAGACAGAAACACTGAAGCTTTCTTT	CASSYSQDRNTEAFF
TRBV7-2	TRBJ2-5	-	-	TGTGCCAGCAGCTTAAGGGCAGAGGTATCCGAGACCCAGTACTTC	CASSLRAEVSETQYF
TRBV7-2	TRBJ2-1	-	TRBD1	TGTGCCATCGCGCACAGGGGGCTCTACAATGAGCAGTTCTTC	CAIAHRGLYNEQFF
TRBV6-5	TRBJ1-2	once	-	TGTGCCAGCAGTTACACCTTTCAGGCGTCCCTCTATGGCTACACCTTC	CASSYTFQASLYGYTF
TRBV20-1	TRBJ2-7	-	-	TGCAGTGCCACGTCCAATTCCTACGAGCAGTACTTC	CSATSNSYEQYF
TRBV5-5	TRBJ1-2	-	-	TGTGCCAGCAGAAAGATGGGCTTCCCTAACTATGACTACACCTTC	CASRKMGFPNYDYTF
TRBV4-2	TRBJ2-3	many	TRBD2	TGTGCCAGCAGCTTCGGGACTAGCGGGGGGGGAAGTGGAACGCAGTATTTT	CASSFGTSGGGSGTQYF
TRBV9	TRBJ2-1	few	TRBD2	TGTGCCAGCAGCGTAGAAGGACTAGCGGGGCCCTACAATGAGCAGTTCTTC	CASSVEGLAGPYNEQFF
TRBV6-5	TRBJ2-3	-	TRBD2	TGTGCCAGCAGTTGGCAGACTAGCGGGGGGGCCAGGGGCACAGATACGCAGTATTTT	CASSWQTSGGARGTDTQYF
TRBV10-3	TRBJ2-2	-	TRBD1	TGTGCCATCAGGGACAGGAGCGCCGGGGAGCTGTTTTTT	CAIRDRSAGELFF
TRBV5-1	TRBJ2-5	-	TRBD1	TGCGCCAGCAGCTCGACAGGGGAAGAGACCCAGTACTTC	CASSSTGEETQYF
TRBV20-1	TRBJ2-7	-	TRBD2	TGCAGCTCCCGGCTAGCGGGCACCTACGAGCAGTACTTC	CSSRLAGTYEQYF
TRBV14	TRBJ2-7	-	TRBD2	TGTGCCAGCAGCCAAGAAGGACTAGCGGGGACCTACGAGCAGTACTTC	CASSQEGLAGTYEQYF
TRBV5-1	TRBJ2-7	few	-	TGCGCCAGCAGCTTCGGCTGGAGCTCCTACGAGCAGTACTTC	CASSFGWSSYEQYF
TRBV6-5	TRBJ2-1	-	-	TGTGCCAGCACCCTAGGGGGGGGCTTAAATGAGCAGTTCTTC	CASTLGGGLNEQFF
TRBV6-2/TRBV6-3	TRBJ2-7	-	TRBD1	TGTGCCAGCCAGGGGGACAGGAATTACGAGCAGTACTTC	CASQGDRNYEQYF
TRBV28	TRBJ1-5	few	-	TGTGCCAGCCTAATTGGGGACGGCAGGTATAGCAATCAGCCCCAGCATTTT	CASLIGDGRYSNQPQHF
TRBV13	TRBJ2-1	-	-	TGTGCCAGCAGCTTACAGGAGGGAAGGTCCTACAATGAGCAGTTCTTC	CASSLQEGRSYNEQFF
TRBV4-1	TRBJ2-4	-	TRBD2	TGCGCCAGCAGCCAAGGGCGGGGGGGCCTCGTAGAGCAGTACTTC	CASSQGRGGLVEQYF
TRBV12-3/TRBV12-4	TRBJ2-1	-	-	TGTGCCAGCAGTTTACATGAGCAGTTCTTC	CASSLHEQFF
TRBV10-3	TRBJ2-3	-	TRBD2	TGTGCCATCGGGGGGGATGGGCCGATCCACACAGATACGCAGTATTTT	CAIGGDGPIHTDTQYF
TRBV15	TRBJ2-7	-	TRBD1	TGTGCCACCAGCAGAGTTGAGACAGGGTTGTTCTACGAGCAGTACTTC	CATSRVETGLFYEQYF
TRBV6-2/TRBV6-3	TRBJ1-2	-	-	TGTGCCAGCAGTTACCGCGACAGAACATATGGCTACACCTTC	CASSYRDRTYGYTF